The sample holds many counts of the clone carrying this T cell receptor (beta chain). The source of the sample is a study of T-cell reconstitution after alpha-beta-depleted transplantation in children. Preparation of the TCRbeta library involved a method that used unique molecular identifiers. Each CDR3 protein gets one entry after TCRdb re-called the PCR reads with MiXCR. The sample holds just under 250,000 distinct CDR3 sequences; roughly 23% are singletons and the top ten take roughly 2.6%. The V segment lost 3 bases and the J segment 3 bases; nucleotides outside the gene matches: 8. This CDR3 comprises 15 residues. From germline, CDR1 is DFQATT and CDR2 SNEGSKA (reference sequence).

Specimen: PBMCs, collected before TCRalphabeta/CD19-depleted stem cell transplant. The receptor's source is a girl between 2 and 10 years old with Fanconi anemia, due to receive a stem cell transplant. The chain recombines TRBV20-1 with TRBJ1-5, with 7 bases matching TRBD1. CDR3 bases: TGCAGTGCTAGCAGGCCAGGGACAGACAATCAGCCCCAGCATTTT. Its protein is CSASRPGTDNQPQHF.